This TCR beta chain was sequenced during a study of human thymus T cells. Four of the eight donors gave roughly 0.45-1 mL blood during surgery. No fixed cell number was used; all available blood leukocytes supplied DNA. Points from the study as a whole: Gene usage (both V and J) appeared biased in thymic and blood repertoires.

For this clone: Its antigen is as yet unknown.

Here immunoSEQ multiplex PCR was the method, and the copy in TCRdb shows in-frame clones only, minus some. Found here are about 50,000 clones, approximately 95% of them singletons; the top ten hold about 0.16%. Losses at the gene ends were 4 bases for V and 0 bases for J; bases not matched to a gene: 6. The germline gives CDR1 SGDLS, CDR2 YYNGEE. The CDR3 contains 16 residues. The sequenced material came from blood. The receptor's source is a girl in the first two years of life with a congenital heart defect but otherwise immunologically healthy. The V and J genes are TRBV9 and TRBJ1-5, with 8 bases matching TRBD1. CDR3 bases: TGTGCCAGCAGCTCGACAGGGGCCGTTAGCAATCAGCCCCAGCATTTT. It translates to CASSSTGAVSNQPQHF.